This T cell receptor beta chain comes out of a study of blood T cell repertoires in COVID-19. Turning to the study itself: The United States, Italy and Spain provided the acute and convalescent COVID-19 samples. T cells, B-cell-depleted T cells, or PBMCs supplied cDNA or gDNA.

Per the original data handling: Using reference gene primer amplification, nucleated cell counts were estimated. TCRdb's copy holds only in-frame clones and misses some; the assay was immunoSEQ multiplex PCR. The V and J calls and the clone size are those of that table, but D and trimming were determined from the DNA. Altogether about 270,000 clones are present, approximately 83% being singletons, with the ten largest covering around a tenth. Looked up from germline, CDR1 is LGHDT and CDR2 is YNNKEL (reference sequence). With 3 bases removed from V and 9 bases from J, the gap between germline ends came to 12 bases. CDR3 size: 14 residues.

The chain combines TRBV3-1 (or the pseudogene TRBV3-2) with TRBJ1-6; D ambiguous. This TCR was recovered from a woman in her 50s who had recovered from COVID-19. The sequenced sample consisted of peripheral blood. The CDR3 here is CASSHQAFGSPLHF. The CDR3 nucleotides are TGTGCCAGCAGCCATCAGGCGTTCGGTTCACCCCTCCACTTT.